This TCR beta chain was profiled in a study of human T cells and chemical hapten exposure. Across the study: On the upper back, patch tests were applied with 0.01% DPC and read at 6 days.

CDR3 size: 13 residues. Trimming left V 5 bases short and J 8 bases short, with 13 bases between. Germline V gene lookup returns CDR1 MNHNY and CDR2 SVGAGI (reference sequence). TCRdb ran MiXCR on the RACE reads and lists one entry per CDR3 protein. The repertoire includes a few hundred thousand distinct CDR3 sequences, just under 6.5% of them detected once, and more than 5.5% sits in the top ten. The time point denotes: patch test 2, 6 weeks after DPC sensitization. Noted treatment: therapeutic diphenylcyclopropenone sensitization with weekly scalp DPC. Participating donors were patients with alopecia, aged 18 to 70 years, considered appropriate candidates for DPC.

The sequence was obtained from a woman aged 18 to 35 with alopecia areata. Some clones in this sample may be carry-over from other donors' samples. The chain uses TRBV6-6 and TRBJ2-4; maybe TRBD2 (6 bases). Sequencing was performed on whole blood, taken in connection with sensitization to the hapten diphenylcyclopropenone (DPC). CDR3 DNA: TGTGCCAGCAGTGAACTAGCTTTGGACATTCAGTACTTC. It yields the protein CASSELALDIQYF.